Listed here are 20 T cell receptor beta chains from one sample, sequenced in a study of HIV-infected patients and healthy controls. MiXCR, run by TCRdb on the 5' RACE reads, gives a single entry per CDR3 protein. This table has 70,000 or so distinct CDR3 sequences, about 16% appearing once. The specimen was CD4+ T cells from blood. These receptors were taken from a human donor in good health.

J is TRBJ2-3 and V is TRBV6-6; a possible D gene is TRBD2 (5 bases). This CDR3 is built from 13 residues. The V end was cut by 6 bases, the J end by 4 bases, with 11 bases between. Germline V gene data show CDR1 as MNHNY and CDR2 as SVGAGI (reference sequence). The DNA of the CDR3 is TGTGCCAGCAGCGGGGTCTCATCAGATACGCAGTATTTT. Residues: CASSGVSSDTQYF.

DNA for the CDR3: TGTGCCAGCAGCTTAGGTCTGGCGAGCGAGCAGTACTTC. Amino acid sequence: CASSLGLASEQYF. The chain combines TRBV11-2 with TRBJ2-7, with D unclear. The V gene's germline CDR1 is SGHAT and CDR2 FQNNGV. V was trimmed by 1 base and J by 6 bases, leaving 10 bases between them. This CDR3 is 13 amino acids long. Full variable domain (outside the CDR3, taken from reference TRBV11-2 and TRBJ2-7): EAGVAQSPRYKIIEKRQSVAFWCNPISGHATLYWYQQILGQGPKLLIQFQNNGVVDDSQLPKDRFSAERLKGVDSTLKIQPAKLEDSAVYLCASSLGLASEQYFGPGTRLTVT.

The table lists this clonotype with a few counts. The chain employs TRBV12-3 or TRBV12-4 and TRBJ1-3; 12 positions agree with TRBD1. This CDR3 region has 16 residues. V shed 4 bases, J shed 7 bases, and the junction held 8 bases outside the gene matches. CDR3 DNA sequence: TGTGCCAGCAGTTCTTTACCGGGACAGGGGGCGAACACCATATATTTT. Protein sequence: CASSSLPGQGANTIYF.

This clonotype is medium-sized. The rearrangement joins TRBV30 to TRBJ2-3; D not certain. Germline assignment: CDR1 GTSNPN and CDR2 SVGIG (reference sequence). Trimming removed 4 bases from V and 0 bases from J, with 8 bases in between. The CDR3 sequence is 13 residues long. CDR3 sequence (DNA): TGTGCCTGGAACGGGCAAAGCACAGATACGCAGTATTTT. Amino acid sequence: CAWNGQSTDTQYF.

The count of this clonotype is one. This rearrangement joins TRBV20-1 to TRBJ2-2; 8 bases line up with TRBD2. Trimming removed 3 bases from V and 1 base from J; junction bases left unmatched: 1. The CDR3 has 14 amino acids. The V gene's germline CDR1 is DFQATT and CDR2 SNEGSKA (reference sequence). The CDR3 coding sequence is TGCAGTGCTAGTACTAGCGGGAACACCGGGGAGCTGTTTTTT. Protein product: CSASTSGNTGELFF.

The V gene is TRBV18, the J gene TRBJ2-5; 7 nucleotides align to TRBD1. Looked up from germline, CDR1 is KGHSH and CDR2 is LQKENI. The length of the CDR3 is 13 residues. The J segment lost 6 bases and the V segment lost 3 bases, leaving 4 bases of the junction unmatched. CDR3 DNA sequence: TGTGCCAGCTCACCTCCACAGGGGCAGACCCAGTACTTC. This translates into CASSPPQGQTQYF.

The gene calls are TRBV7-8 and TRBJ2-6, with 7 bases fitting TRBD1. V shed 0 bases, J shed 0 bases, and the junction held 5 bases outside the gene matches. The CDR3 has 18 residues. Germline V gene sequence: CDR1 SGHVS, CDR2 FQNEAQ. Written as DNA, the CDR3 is TGTGCCAGCAGCTTAGCCCCGGGACAGAGCTCTGGGGCCAACGTCCTGACTTTC. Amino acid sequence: CASSLAPGQSSGANVLTF.

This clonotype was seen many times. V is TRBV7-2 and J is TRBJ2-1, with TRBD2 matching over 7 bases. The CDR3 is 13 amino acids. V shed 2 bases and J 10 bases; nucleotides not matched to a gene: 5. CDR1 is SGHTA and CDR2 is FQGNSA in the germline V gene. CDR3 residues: CASSLRGVGEQFF. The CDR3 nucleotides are TGTGCCAGCAGCTTACGGGGGGTCGGGGAGCAGTTCTTC.

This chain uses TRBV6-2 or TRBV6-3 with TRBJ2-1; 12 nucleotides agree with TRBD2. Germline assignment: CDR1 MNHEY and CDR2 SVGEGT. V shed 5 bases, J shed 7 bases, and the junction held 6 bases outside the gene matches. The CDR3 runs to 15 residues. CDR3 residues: CASSIGLAGNNEQFF. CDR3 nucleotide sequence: TGTGCCAGCAGTATAGGACTAGCGGGAAATAATGAGCAGTTCTTC.

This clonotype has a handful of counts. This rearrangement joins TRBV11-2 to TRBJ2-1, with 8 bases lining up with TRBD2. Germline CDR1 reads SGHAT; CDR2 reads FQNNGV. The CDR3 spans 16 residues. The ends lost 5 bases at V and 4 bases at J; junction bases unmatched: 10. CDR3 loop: CASSIYGTSEYNEQFF. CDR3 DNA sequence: TGTGCCAGCAGCATATACGGGACTAGTGAGTACAATGAGCAGTTCTTC.

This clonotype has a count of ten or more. CDR3 bases: TGTGCCAGCAGCGGGCAGGGGGCCTACGAGCAGTACTTC. This translates into CASSGQGAYEQYF. V usage is TRBV9 and J usage is TRBJ2-7; 7 nucleotides align to TRBD1. The ends lost 3 bases at V and 2 bases at J; junction bases unmatched: 2. The V gene's germline CDR1 is SGDLS and CDR2 YYNGEE. This CDR3 spans 13 amino acids.

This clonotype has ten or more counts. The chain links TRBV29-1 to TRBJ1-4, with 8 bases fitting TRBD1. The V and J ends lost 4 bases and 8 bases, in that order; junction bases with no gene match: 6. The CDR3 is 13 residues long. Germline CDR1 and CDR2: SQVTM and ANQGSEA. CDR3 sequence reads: CSVVDRAWEKLFF. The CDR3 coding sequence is TGCAGCGTTGTGGACAGGGCATGGGAAAAACTGTTTTTT. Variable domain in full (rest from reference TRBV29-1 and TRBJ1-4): SAVISQKPSRDICQRGTSLTIQCQVDSQVTMMFWYRQQPGQSLTLIATANQGSEATYESGFVIDKFPISRPNLTFSTLTVSNMSPEDSSIYLCSVVDRAWEKLFFGSGTQLSVL.

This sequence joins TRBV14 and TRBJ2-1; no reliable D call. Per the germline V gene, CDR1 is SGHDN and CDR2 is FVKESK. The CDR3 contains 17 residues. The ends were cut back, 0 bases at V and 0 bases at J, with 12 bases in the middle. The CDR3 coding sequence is TGTGCCAGCAGCCAAGATTGGTCAGGAAGCTCCTACAATGAGCAGTTCTTC. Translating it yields CASSQDWSGSSYNEQFF.

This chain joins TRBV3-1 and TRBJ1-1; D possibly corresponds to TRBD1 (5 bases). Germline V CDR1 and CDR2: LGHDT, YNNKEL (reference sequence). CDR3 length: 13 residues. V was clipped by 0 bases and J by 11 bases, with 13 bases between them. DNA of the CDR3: TGTGCCAGCAGCCAAGACGGGGGTTTAAGGGCTTTCTTT. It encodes CASSQDGGLRAFF.

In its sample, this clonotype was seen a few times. The CDR3 sequence: CASSSGTVSNQPQHF. For the CDR3, the DNA is TGTGCCAGTAGTTCTGGGACGGTTAGCAATCAGCCCCAGCATTTT. The V gene is TRBV19, the J gene TRBJ1-5; the D gene is possibly TRBD1 (5 bases). V lost 5 bases, J lost 0 bases, and 11 bases lay in between. Germline assignment: CDR1 LNHDA and CDR2 SQIVND (reference sequence). The CDR3 extends over 15 amino acids.

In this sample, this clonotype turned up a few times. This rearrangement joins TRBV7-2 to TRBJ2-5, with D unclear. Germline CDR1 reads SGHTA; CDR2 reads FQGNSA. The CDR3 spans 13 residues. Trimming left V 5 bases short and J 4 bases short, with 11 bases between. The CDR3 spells CASSPYLLETQYF. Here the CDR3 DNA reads TGTGCCAGCAGCCCATACCTCCTAGAGACCCAGTACTTC. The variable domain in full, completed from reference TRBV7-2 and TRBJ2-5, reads GAGVSQSPSNKVTEKGKDVELRCDPISGHTALYWYRQSLGQGLEFLIYFQGNSAPDKSGLPSDRFSAERTGGSVSTLTIQRTQQEDSAVYLCASSPYLLETQYFGPGTRLLVL.

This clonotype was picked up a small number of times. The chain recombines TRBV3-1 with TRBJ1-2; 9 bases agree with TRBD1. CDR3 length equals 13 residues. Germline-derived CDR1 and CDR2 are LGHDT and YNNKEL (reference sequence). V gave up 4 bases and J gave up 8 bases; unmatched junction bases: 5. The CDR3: CASSLPDRGGYTF. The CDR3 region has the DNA TGTGCCAGCAGCCTTCCGGACAGGGGAGGCTACACCTTC.

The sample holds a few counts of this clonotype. Here the CDR3 DNA reads TGTGCCAGCGGGGTCAGGACCAATGAGCAGTTCTTC. It yields the protein CASGVRTNEQFF. This chain uses TRBV6-1 with TRBJ2-1; D remains ambiguous. CDR1 is MNHNS and CDR2 is SASEGT in the germline V gene. The CDR3 is made up of 12 amino acids. The V end lost 8 bases, the J end lost 6 bases, and 11 bases lay between the germline ends.

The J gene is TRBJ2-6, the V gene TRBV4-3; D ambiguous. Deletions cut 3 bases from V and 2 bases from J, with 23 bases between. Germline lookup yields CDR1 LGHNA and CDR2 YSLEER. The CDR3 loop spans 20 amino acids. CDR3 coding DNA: TGCGCCAGCAGCCAGGATCTCCGTGGCAGATCATCCACTGGGGCCAACGTCCTGACTTTC. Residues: CASSQDLRGRSSTGANVLTF.

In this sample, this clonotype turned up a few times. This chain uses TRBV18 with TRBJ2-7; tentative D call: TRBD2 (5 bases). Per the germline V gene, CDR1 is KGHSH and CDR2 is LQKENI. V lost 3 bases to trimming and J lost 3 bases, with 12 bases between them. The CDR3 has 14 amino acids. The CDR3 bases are TGTGCCAGCTCACCGCCCGGGATCGACTACGAGCAGTACTTC. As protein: CASSPPGIDYEQYF. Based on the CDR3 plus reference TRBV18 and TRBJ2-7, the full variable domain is NAGVMQNPRHLVRRRGQEARLRCSPMKGHSHVYWYRQLPEEGLKFMVYLQKENIIDESGMPKERFSAEFPKEGPSILRIQQVVRGDSAAYFCASSPPGIDYEQYFGPGTRLTVT.